This TCR beta chain is from a study of cytomegalovirus exposure and HLA in healthy donors. This clone was observed a few times. Its target is unknown. The CDR3 spans 13 residues. Germline lookup yields CDR1 MDHEN and CDR2 SYDVKM. The V gene end was trimmed by 8 bases and the J gene end by 7 bases; junction bases not matched to a gene: 3. General study points: Among TCR beta chains, those listed as cytomegalovirus-associated numbered under 200.

Clones were read by immunoSEQ multiplex PCR, and TCRdb kept only the in-frame ones, dropping some. The sample records over 250,000 clones, about 86% being singletons. The J gene is TRBJ1-6, the V gene TRBV28; 9 bases map to TRBD1. The receptor comes from a woman younger than 35 in good health and CMV-seronegative. The sequencing sample was made of PBMCs. CDR3 residues: CASLGTGNSPLHF. The CDR3 DNA sequence: TGTGCCAGCCTGGGGACAGGGAATTCACCCCTCCACTTT.